The source of this TCR beta chain is a study of T cells in tuberculosis. General study findings and limits: Active tuberculosis alpha repertoires lay closer to GMM-specific TCRs than controls'.

The CDR3 is 15 residues long. Trimming left V 5 bases short and J 0 bases short, with 13 bases between. From germline, CDR1 is LNHDA and CDR2 SQIVND (reference sequence). Time point here: new active TB diagnosis, blood taken before or within 7 days of starting treatment. Of note for this clone: Its specificity is not known.

Measured with immunoSEQ multiplex PCR; TCRdb has only the in-frame clones, and not every one. The data hold tens of thousands of clones, with 92% observed a single time. Sequenced material: PBMCs, taken at tuberculosis diagnosis. The V and J genes are TRBV19 and TRBJ1-1; D perhaps matches TRBD1 (6 bases). The receptor comes from an adult with tuberculosis. CDR3 bases: TGTGCCAGTAGTCCCCCGGACAGTATGAACACTGAAGCTTTCTTT. This codes for CASSPPDSMNTEAFF.